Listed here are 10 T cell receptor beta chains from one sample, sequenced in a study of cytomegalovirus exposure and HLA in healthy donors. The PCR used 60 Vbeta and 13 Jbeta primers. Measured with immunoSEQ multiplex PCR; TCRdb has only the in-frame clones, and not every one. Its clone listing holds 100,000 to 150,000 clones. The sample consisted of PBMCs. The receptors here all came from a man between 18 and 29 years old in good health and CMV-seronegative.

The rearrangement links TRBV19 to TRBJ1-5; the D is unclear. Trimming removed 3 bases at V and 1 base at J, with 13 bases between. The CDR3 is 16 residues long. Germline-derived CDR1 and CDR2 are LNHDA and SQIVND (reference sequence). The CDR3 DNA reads TGTGCCAGTAGTATTTCGGAGGGCGTGAGCAATCAGCCCCAGCATTTT. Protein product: CASSISEGVSNQPQHF.

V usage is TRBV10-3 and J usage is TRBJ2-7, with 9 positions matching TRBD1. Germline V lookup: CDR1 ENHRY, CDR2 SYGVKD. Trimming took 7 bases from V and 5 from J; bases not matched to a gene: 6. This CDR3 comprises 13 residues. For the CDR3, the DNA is TGTGCCATCAACTGGGACAGGGCAGACGAGCAGTACTTC. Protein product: CAINWDRADEQYF.

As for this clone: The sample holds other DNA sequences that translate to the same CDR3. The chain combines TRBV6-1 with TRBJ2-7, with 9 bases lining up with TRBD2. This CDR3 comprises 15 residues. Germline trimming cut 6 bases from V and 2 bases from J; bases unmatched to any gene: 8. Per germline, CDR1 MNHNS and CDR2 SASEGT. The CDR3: CASSAIAGATYEQYF. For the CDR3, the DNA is TGTGCCAGCAGCGCCATAGCGGGGGCCACCTACGAGCAGTACTTC.

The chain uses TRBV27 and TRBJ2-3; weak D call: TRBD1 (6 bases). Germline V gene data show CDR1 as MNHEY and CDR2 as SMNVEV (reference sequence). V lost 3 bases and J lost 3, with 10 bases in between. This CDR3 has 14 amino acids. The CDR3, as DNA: TGTGCCAGCAGTTTTACAGGGCCGACAGATACGCAGTATTTT. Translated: CASSFTGPTDTQYF.

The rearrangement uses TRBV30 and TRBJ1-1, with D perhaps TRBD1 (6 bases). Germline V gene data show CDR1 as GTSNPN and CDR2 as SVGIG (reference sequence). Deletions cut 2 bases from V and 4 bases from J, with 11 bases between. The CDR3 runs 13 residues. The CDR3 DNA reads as TGTGCCTGGAGTATCCAGGGGAGCACTGAAGCTTTCTTT. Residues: CAWSIQGSTEAFF.

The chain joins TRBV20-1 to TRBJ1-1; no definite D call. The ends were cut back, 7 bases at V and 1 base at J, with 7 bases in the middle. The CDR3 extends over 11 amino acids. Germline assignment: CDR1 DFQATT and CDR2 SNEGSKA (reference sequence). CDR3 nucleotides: TGCAGTGTGACGGGGAACACTGAAGCTTTCTTT. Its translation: CSVTGNTEAFF.

The CDR3 region is CASSQDRGNEKLFF. The CDR3, as DNA: TGTGCCAGCAGCCAGGACAGAGGGAATGAAAAACTGTTTTTT. V gene TRBV7-2 combines with J gene TRBJ1-4; D is perhaps TRBD1 (6 bases). The CDR3 contains 14 residues. Trimming pared 5 bases from V and 5 bases from J, leaving 12 bases between. Germline V gives CDR1 SGHTA, CDR2 FQGNSA. Full variable domain (rest looked up from reference TRBV7-2 and TRBJ1-4): GAGVSQSPSNKVTEKGKDVELRCDPISGHTALYWYRQSLGQGLEFLIYFQGNSAPDKSGLPSDRFSAERTGGSVSTLTIQRTQQEDSAVYLCASSQDRGNEKLFFGSGTQLSVL.

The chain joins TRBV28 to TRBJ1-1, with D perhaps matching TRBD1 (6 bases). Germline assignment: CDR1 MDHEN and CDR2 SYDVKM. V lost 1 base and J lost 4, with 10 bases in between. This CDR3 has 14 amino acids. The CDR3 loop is CASSLLGAGTEAFF. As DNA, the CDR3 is TGTGCCAGCAGTTTATTGGGGGCAGGCACTGAAGCTTTCTTT.

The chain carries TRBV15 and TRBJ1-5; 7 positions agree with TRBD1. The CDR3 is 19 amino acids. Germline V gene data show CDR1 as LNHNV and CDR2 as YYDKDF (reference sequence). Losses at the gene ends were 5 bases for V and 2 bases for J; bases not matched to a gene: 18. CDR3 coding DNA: TGTGCCACCAGCGGTGAGACAGGGACCTCTTTTACGCGCAATCAGCCCCAGCATTTT. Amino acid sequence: CATSGETGTSFTRNQPQHF. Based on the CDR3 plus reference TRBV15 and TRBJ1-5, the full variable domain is DAMVIQNPRYQVTQFGKPVTLSCSQTLNHNVMYWYQQKSSQAPKLLFHYYDKDFNNEADTPDNFQSRRPNTSFCFLDIRSPGLGDTAMYLCATSGETGTSFTRNQPQHFGDGTRLSIL.

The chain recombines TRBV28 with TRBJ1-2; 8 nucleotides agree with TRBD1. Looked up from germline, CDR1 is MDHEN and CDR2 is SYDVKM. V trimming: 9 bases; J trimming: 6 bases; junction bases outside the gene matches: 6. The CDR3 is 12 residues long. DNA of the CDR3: TGTGCCAGTCAGGGGGCGCCGGATGGCTACACCTTC. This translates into CASQGAPDGYTF.